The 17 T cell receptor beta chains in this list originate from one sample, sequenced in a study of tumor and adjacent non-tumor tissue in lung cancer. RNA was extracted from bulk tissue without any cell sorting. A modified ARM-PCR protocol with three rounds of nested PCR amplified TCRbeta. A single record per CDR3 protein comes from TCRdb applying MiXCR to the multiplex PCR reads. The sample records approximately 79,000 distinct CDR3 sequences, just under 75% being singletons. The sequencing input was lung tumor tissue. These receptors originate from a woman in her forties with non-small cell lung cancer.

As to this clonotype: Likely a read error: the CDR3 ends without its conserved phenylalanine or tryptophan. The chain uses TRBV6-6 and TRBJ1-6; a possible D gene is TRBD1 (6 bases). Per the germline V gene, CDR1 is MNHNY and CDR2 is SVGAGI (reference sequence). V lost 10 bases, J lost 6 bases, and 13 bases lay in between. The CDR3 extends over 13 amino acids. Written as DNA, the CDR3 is TGTGCCAACCGGGACAAATCTAATTCACCCCTCCACTAT. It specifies CANRDKSNSPLHY.

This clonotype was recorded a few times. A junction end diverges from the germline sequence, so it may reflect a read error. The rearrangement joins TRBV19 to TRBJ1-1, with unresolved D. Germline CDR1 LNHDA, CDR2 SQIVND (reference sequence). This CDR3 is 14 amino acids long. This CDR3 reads CAGSIEGGGTEAFF. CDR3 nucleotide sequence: TGTGCCGGTAGTATAGAGGGTGGAGGCACTGAAGCTTTCTTT.

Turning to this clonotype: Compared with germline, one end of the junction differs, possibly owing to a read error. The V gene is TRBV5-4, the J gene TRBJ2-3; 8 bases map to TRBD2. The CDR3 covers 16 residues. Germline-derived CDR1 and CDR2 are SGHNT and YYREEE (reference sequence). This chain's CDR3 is CAGSSAGGRGTDTQYF. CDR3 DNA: TGTGCCGGCAGCTCGGCGGGGGGCCGGGGTACAGATACGCAGTACTTT.

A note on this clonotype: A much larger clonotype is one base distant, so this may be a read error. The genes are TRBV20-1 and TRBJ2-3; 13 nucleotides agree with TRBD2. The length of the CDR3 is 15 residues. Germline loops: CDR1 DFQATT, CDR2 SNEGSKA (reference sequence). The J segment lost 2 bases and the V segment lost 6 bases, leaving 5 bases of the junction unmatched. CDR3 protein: CSALTSGGHTDTQYF. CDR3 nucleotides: TGCAGTGCCCTGACTAGCGGGGGGCACACAGATACGCAGTATTTT.

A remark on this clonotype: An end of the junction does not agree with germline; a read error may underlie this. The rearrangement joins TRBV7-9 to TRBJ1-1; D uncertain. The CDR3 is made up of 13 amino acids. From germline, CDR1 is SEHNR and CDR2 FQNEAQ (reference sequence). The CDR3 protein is CASLDGLNTDAFF. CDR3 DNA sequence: TGTGCCAGTTTAGACGGTCTGAACACTGACGCTTTCTTT.

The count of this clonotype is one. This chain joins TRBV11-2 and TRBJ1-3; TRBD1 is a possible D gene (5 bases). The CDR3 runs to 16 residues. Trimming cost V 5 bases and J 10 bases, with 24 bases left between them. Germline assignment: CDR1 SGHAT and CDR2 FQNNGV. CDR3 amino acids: CASSASSGTTGYTIYF. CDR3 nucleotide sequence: TGTGCCAGCAGCGCGAGTTCAGGGACTACTGGATATACCATATATTTT. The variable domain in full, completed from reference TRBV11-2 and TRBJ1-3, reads EAGVAQSPRYKIIEKRQSVAFWCNPISGHATLYWYQQILGQGPKLLIQFQNNGVVDDSQLPKDRFSAERLKGVDSTLKIQPAKLEDSAVYLCASSASSGTTGYTIYFGEGSWLTVV.

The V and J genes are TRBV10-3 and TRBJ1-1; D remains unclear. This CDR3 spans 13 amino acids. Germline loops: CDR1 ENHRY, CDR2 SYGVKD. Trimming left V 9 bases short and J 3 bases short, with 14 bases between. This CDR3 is CAISLNMDTEAFF. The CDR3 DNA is TGTGCCATAAGTCTAAACATGGACACTGAAGCTTTCTTT.

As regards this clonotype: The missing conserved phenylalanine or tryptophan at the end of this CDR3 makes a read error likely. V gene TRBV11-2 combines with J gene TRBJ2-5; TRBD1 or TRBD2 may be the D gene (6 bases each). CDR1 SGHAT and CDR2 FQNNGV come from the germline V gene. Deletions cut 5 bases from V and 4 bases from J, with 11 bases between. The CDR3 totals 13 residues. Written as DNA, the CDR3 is TGTGCCAGCAGCCCGGGGGCTCGAGAGACCCAGTACTTA. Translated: CASSPGARETQYL.

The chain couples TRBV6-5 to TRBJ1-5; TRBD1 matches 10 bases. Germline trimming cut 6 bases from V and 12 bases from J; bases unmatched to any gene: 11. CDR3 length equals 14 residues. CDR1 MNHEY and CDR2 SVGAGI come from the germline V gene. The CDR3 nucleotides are TGTGCCAGCAGCCGGACAGGGGGTAATCAACTCCAGCATTTT. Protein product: CASSRTGGNQLQHF.

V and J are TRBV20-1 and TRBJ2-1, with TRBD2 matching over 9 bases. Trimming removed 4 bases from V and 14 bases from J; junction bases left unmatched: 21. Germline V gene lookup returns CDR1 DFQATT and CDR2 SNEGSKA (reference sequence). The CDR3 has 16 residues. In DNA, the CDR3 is TGCAGTGCTAACACTTTGAGCGGGGGGAACTACAATGAAGAGTTCTTC. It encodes CSANTLSGGNYNEEFF.

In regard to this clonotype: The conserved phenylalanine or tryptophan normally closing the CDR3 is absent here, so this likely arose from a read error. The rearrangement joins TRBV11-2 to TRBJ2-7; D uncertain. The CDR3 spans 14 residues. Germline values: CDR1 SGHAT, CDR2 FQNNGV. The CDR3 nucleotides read TGTCCCAGCAGCTCCGCGGCACTTGTGACGGAGCAGTACCTC. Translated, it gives CPSSSAALVTEQYL.

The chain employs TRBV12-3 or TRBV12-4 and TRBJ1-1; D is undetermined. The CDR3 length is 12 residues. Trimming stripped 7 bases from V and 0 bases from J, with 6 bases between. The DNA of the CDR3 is TGTGCCAGCAAACGACTGAACACTGAAGCTTTCTTT. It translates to CASKRLNTEAFF.

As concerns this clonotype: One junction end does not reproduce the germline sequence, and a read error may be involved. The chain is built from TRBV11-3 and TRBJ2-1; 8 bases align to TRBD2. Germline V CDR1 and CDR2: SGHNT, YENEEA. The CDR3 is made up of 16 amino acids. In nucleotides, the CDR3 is TGTACCAGCAGCTCCGAGGGGACAAGCGGGGGCAATGAGCAGTTCTTC. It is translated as CTSSSEGTSGGNEQFF.

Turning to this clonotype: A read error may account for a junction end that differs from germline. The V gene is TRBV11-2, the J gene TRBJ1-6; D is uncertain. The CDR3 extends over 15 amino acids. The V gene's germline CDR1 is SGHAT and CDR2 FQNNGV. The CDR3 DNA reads TGTGCTAGCAACTTAGCCTCGGGAAATAATTCACCCCTCCACTTT. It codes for CASNLASGNNSPLHF.

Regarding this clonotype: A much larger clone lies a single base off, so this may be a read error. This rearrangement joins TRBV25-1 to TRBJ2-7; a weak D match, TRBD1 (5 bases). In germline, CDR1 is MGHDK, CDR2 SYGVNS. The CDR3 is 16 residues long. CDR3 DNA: TGTGCCGGCAGTGCCCGACAGTGTTGGTACTACTACGAGCAGTACTTC. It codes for CAGSARQCWYYYEQYF.

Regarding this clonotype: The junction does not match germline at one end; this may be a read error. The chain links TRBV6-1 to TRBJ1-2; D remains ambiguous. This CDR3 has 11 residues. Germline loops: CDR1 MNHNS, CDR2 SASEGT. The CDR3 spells CTSGEMTPANF. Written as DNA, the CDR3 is TGTACCAGCGGTGAAATGACTCCAGCCAACTTC.

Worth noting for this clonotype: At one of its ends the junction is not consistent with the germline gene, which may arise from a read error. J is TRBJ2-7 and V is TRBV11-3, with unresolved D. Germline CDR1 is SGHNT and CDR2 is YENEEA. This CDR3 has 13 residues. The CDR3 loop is CASSPGPLSEEYF. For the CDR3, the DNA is TGTGCCAGCAGTCCCGGACCACTCAGCGAGGAGTACTTC.